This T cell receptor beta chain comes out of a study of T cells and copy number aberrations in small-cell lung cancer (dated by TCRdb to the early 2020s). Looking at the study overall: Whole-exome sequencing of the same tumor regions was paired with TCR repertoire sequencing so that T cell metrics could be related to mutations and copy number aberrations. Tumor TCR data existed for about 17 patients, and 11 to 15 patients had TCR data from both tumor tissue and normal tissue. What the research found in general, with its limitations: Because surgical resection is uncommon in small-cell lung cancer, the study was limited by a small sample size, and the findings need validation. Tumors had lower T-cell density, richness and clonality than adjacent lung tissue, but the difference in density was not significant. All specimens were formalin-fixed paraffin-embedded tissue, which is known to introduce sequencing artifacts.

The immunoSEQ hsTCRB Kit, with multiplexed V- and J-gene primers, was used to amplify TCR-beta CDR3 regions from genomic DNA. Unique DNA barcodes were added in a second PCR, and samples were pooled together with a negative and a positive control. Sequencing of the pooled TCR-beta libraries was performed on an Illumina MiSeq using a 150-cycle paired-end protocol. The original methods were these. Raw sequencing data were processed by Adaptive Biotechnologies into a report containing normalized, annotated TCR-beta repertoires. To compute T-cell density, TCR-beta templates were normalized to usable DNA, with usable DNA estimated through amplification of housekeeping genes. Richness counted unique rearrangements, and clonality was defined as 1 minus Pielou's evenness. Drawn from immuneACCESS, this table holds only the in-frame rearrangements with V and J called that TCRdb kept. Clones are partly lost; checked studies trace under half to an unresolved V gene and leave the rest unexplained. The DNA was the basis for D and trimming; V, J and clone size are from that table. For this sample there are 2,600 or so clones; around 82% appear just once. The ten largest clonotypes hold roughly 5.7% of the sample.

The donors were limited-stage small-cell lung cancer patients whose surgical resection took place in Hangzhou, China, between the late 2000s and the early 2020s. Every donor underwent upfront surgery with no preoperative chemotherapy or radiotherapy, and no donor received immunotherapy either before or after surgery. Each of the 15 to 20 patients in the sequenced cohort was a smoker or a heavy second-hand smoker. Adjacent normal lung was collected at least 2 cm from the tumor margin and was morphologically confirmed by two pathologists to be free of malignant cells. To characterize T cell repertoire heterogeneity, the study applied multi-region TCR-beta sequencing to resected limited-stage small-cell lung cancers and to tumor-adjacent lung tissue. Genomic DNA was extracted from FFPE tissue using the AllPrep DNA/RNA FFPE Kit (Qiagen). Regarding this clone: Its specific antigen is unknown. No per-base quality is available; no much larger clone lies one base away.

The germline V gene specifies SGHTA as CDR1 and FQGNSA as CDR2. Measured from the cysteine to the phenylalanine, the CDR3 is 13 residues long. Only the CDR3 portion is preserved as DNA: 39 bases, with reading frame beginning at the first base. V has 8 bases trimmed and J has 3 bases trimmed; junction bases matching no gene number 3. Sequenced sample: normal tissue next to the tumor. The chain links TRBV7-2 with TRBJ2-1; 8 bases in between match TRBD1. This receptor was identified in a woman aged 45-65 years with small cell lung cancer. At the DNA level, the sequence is TGTGCCAGCGAAACAGGGGGCTACAATGAGCAGTTCTTC. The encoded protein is CASETGGYNEQFF.